A single sample is the source of the 8 T cell receptor beta chains below, sequenced in a study of T cell repertoires in cytomegalovirus infection (dated by TCRdb to the late 2010s). Sequencing instrument: Illumina HiSeq 1500. TCRdb applied fastp at Q25 and MiXCR to the public reads, then kept only in-frame beta chains. Each entry merges the rows of one CDR3 protein and shows their most common DNA and genes. The sample table shows hundreds of thousands of distinct CDR3 sequences, and about 33% are seen once. The ten top clones hold 17% of the sample. These receptors' targets are unknown. Reading the label with the study, this specimen's treatment or condition is: in vitro stimulation with specific CMV peptide epitopes to enrich CMV-specific T cells. This specimen consisted of cultured PBMCs, obtained from culture after CMV antigen stimulation. These receptors were taken from a human donor in good health (CMV status not recorded). Some clones in this sample may be carry-over from other donors' samples.

The chain joins TRBV11-2 to TRBJ2-3, with 8 positions matching TRBD2. Germline V gene data show CDR1 as SGHAT and CDR2 as FQNNGV. V shed 6 bases, J shed 8 bases, and the junction held 4 bases outside the gene matches. CDR3 length equals 12 residues. This CDR3 is CASRREAVTQYF. The CDR3, as DNA: TGTGCCAGCAGGCGGGAGGCAGTTACGCAGTATTTT.

This chain links TRBV11-2 with TRBJ2-1; D is unclear. The CDR3 totals 17 residues. With 5 bases removed from V and 0 bases from J, the gap between germline ends came to 17 bases. Germline V gene lookup returns CDR1 SGHAT and CDR2 FQNNGV. This CDR3 reads CASSHPLQGSSYNEQFF. CDR3 sequence (DNA): TGTGCCAGCAGCCACCCGTTGCAAGGAAGCTCCTACAATGAGCAGTTCTTC.

This chain connects TRBV6-5 to TRBJ2-1; 11 bases fit TRBD2. CDR1 is MNHEY, CDR2 SVGAGI, per germline. The CDR3 is 15 amino acids. V lost 6 bases, J lost 8 bases, and 9 bases stayed unmatched. The CDR3 loop reads CASSKASGRSDEQFF. The CDR3 DNA follows: TGTGCCAGCAGCAAAGCTAGCGGGAGGTCCGATGAGCAGTTCTTC.

The CDR3 coding sequence is TGCAGTGCTAGTCTTCTAGCGAGAGGGGGGTTGACCCAGTACTTC. This sequence encodes CSASLLARGGLTQYF. The rearrangement joins TRBV20-1 to TRBJ2-5; TRBD1 or TRBD2 may be the D gene (6 bases each). Trimming removed 3 bases at V and 7 bases at J, with 21 bases between. There are 15 residues in the CDR3. From germline, CDR1 is DFQATT and CDR2 SNEGSKA (reference sequence).

This clonotype was detected many times. The rearrangement links TRBV7-2 to TRBJ2-1, with 8 bases lining up with TRBD2. The junction had 7 bases not matched to a gene; V was cut back by 1 base and J by 8 bases. The CDR3 is made up of 15 amino acids. Per germline, CDR1 SGHTA and CDR2 FQGNSA. The CDR3 DNA reads TGTGCCAGCAGCTTAGAACCAGCGGGAGTCCATGAGCAGTTCTTC. Amino acid sequence: CASSLEPAGVHEQFF.

This chain connects TRBV6-2 or TRBV6-3 to TRBJ2-3; D possibly matches TRBD1 or TRBD2 (6 bases each). V gave up 0 bases and J gave up 6 bases, with 10 bases separating them. CDR1 is MNHEY, CDR2 SVGEGT, per germline. The CDR3 covers 14 residues. CDR3 bases: TGTGCCAGCAGTTACTCCGGGGGCGTTGATACGCAGTATTTT. Translation: CASSYSGGVDTQYF.

Ten or more counts support this clonotype. The chain has TRBV7-2 and TRBJ2-5; D is ambiguous. This CDR3 has 14 residues. V shed 1 base and J shed 4 bases, with 10 bases lying between them. The V gene's germline CDR1 is SGHTA and CDR2 FQGNSA. CDR3 nucleotide sequence: TGTGCCAGCAGCTTAGGCCAGTTACCAGAGACCCAGTACTTC. Residues: CASSLGQLPETQYF.

The V call is TRBV9, the J call TRBJ2-7; TRBD2 aligns across 8 bases. The length of the CDR3 is 13 residues. The J segment lost 6 bases and the V segment lost 3 bases, leaving 5 bases of the junction unmatched. Germline V CDR1 and CDR2: SGDLS, YYNGEE. CDR3 region: CASSAQLAGEQYV. The CDR3 DNA sequence: TGTGCCAGCAGCGCGCAGCTAGCGGGCGAGCAGTACGTC.